This TCR beta chain came from a study of blood T cell repertoires in COVID-19. Study information: PBMCs, B-cell-depleted T cells, or T cells were the source of the cDNA or gDNA that made up the material.

Profiling relied on immunoSEQ multiplex PCR, and the TCRdb table lists in-frame clones only, not all of them. The sample shows just over 35,000 clones, 70% to 90% of them seen only once. Trimming stripped 0 bases from V and 4 bases from J, with 13 bases between. Per germline, CDR1 SGHKS and CDR2 YYEKEE (reference sequence). There are 15 residues in the CDR3. The sample consisted of peripheral blood. This sequence originates from a human donor in a cohort sampled during active or convalescent COVID-19. The donor label of this sample is uncertain. This chain uses TRBV5-5 with TRBJ1-1; D ambiguous. DNA for the CDR3: TGTGCCAGCAGCTTGGGTACGTCCCGGAGCACTGAAGCTTTCTTT. Its translation: CASSLGTSRSTEAFF.